A selection of T cell receptor beta chains follows, all from one sample in a study of regulatory dendritic cells for organ transplantation. The data were produced by immunoSEQ multiplex PCR, yet TCRdb's version contains in-frame clones alone and is incomplete. The data hold over 4,500 clones, with about 64% observed a single time. The sample consisted of memory CD8+ T cells from blood. The receptors shown here come from a human donor in good health. CDR3s include the opening cysteine and the closing phenylalanine or tryptophan. A D gene is named only where the DNA matches it firmly. Clone size appears in some rows only: once, few, many, or a class for an expanded clone.

J | D | V | size | DNA | CDR3
TRBJ2-2 | TRBD2 | TRBV6-6 | few | TGTGCCAGCAGTCCACCCGGGGGGGCCGCCGGGGAGCTGTTTTTT | CASSPPGGAAGELFF
TRBJ1-4 | NA | TRBV9 | few | TGTGCCAGCAGCCCACCGGGGGGGGAGGCGCGTCTGTTTTTT | CASSPPGGEARLFF
TRBJ2-3 | TRBD2 | TRBV7-6 | NA | TGTGCCAGCAGCTTAGAGCGGGGGTACGCAGATACGCAGTATTTT | CASSLERGYADTQYF
TRBJ1-6 | TRBD1 | TRBV6-5 | few | TGTGCCAGCACATCAGACAGGGATGATTCACCCCTCCACTTT | CASTSDRDDSPLHF
TRBJ1-5 | TRBD1 | TRBV2 | NA | TGTGCCAGCAGGGGACAGGGAGTTAGGCAGCCCCAGCATTTT | CASRGQGVRQPQHF
TRBJ1-5 | NA | TRBV28 | few | TGTGCCGGTTCAGGACACATTTCCCAGCCCCAGCATTTT | CAGSGHISQPQHF
TRBJ2-5 | NA | TRBV7-8 | NA | TGTGCCAGCAGCTTAGTAGTTCAAGAGACCCAGTACTTC | CASSLVVQETQYF
TRBJ2-7 | NA | TRBV7-2 | NA | TGTGCCAGCAGCTTTGGTAGCGGCGCCTACGAGCAGTACTTC | CASSFGSGAYEQYF
TRBJ1-1 | NA | TRBV27 | few | TGTGCCAGCAGTTTATCTCGGGGATACACTGAAGCTTTCTTT | CASSLSRGYTEAFF
TRBJ2-7 | NA | TRBV7-2 | NA | TGTGCCAGCGGGGGGAGTGCCGACTACGAGCAGTACTTC | CASGGSADYEQYF
TRBJ2-3 | TRBD2 | TRBV6-5 | NA | TGTGCCAGCAGTTACGCTGGACTAGCAGATACGCAGTATTTT | CASSYAGLADTQYF
TRBJ2-7 | TRBD2 | TRBV6-5 | NA | TGTGCCACCACGAATACGGGGGGAGGCTCCTACGAGCAGTACTTC | CATTNTGGGSYEQYF
TRBJ2-6 | NA | TRBV6-4 | few | TGTGCCAGCGGTACGGACAGCAACTCTGGGGCCAACGTCCTGACTTTC | CASGTDSNSGANVLTF
TRBJ1-1 | TRBD1 | TRBV7-6 | few | TGTGCCAGCAGCCATGGACAGGGGGCTTATGAAGCTTTCTTT | CASSHGQGAYEAFF
TRBJ1-4 | NA | TRBV9 | NA | TGTGCCAGCAGCGTAGATTCGGGGGATAGGGAAAAACTGTTTTTT | CASSVDSGDREKLFF
TRBJ2-4 | NA | TRBV4-1 | NA | TGCGCCAGCAGCCAAGAAAACGAGGGTCGGCTAGCCAAAAACATTCAGTACTTC | CASSQENEGRLAKNIQYF
TRBJ1-1 | NA | TRBV9 | few | TGTGCCAGCAGCTCGGCTACGGGGGATGGGAACACTGAAGCTTTCTTT | CASSSATGDGNTEAFF
TRBJ2-1 | TRBD2 | TRBV9 | NA | TGTGCCAGCAGCGAAAAGACTAGCGGGGGGTTTGAGCAGTTCTTC | CASSEKTSGGFEQFF
TRBJ2-1 | TRBD2 | TRBV19 | NA | TGTGCCAGTAGTGCCGGGACTAGCGGGGTCAATGAGCAGTTCTTC | CASSAGTSGVNEQFF
TRBJ1-1 | NA | TRBV7-2 | NA | TGTGCCAGCAGCTTAGGGAGGACTGAAGCTTTCTTT | CASSLGRTEAFF
TRBJ1-2 | NA | TRBV7-2 | NA | TGTGCCAGCAGCCAAACACCACCAGGGCGCTATGGCTACACCTTC | CASSQTPPGRYGYTF
TRBJ2-3 | NA | TRBV11-3 | NA | TGTGCCAGCAGCCCCTCGGGGGGGGACAGGGGCACAGATACGCAGTATTTT | CASSPSGGDRGTDTQYF
TRBJ2-2 | NA | TRBV6-1 | NA | TGTGCCAGCAAGGAGGGGCCTATGAACACCGGGGAGCTGTTTTTT | CASKEGPMNTGELFF
TRBJ2-1 | NA | TRBV6-5 | once | TGTGCCAGCCGGCGAACGGGGAGGAACAATGAGCAGTTCTTC | CASRRTGRNNEQFF
TRBJ2-2 | NA | TRBV7-9 | NA | TGTGCCAGCAGCTCTGGGGGCGGGGGCCACACCGGGGAGCTGTTTTTT | CASSSGGGGHTGELFF